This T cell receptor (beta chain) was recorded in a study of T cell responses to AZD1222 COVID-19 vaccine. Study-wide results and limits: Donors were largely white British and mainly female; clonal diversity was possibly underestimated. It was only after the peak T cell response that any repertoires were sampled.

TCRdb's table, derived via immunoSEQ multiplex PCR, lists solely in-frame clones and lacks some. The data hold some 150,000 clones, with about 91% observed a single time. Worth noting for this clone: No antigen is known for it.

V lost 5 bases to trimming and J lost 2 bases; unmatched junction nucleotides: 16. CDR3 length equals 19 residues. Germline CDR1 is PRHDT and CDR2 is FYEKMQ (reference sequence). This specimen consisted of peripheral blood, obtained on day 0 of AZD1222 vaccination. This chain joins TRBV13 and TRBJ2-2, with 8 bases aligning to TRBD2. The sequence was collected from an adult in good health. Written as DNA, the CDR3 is TGTGCCAGCAGCCCCGTGGTGTTCGCGGGGGGCATTAACACCGGGGAGCTGTTTTTT. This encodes CASSPVVFAGGINTGELFF.